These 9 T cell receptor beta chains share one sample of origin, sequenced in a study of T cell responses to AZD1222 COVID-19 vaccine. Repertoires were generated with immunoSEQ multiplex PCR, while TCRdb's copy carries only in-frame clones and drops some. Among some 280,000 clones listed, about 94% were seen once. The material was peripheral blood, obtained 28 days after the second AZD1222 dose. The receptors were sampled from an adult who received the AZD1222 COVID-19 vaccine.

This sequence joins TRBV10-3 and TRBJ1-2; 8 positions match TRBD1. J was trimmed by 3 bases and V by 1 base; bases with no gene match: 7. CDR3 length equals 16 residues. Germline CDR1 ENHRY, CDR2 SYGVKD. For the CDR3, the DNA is TGTGCCATCAGTGAGTTTAAGGACAGGGTGCACTATGGCTACACCTTC. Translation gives CAISEFKDRVHYGYTF.

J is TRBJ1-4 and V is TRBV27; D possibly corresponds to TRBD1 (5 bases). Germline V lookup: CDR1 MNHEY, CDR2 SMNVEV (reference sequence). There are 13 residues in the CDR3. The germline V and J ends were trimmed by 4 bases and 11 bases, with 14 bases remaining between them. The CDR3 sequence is CASSSAGPFKLFF. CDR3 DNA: TGTGCCAGCAGTTCCGCGGGACCCTTTAAACTGTTTTTT.

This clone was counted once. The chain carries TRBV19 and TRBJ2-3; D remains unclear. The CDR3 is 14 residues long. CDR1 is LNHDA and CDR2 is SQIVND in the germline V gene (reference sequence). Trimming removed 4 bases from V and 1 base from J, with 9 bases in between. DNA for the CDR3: TGTGCCAGTAGTAGAAACCATCGCACAGATACGCAGTATTTT. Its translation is CASSRNHRTDTQYF.

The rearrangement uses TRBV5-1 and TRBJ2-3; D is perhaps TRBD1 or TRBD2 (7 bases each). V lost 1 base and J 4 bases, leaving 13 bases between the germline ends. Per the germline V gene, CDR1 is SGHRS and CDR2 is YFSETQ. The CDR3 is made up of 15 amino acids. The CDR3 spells CASSLNRGGPDTQYF. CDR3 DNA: TGCGCCAGCAGCTTGAACAGGGGAGGGCCAGATACGCAGTATTTT.

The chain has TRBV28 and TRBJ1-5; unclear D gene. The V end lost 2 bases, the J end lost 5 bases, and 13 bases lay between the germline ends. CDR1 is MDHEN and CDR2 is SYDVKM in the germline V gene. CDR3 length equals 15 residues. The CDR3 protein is CASSLRRRLYQPQHF. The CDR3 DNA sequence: TGTGCCAGCAGTTTACGGCGGCGACTATATCAGCCCCAGCATTTT.

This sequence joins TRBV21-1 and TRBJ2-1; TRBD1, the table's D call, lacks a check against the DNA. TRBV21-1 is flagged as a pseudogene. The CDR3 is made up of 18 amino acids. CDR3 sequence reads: CASSKNGTGTGPRNEQFF. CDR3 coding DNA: TGTGCCAGCAGCAAAAATGGGACCGGGACAGGGCCGAGGAATGAGCAGTTCTTC.

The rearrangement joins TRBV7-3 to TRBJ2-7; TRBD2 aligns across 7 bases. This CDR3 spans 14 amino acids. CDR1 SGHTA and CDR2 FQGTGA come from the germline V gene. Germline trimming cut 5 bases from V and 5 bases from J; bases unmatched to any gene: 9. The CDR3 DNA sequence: TGTGCCAGCAGCCCCGGACTAGTAGAAAACGAGCAGTACTTC. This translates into CASSPGLVENEQYF. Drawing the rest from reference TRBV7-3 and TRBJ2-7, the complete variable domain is GAGVSQTPSNKVTEKGKYVELRCDPISGHTALYWYRQSLGQGPEFLIYFQGTGAADDSGLPNDRFFAVRPEGSVSTLKIQRTERGDSAVYLCASSPGLVENEQYFGPGTRLTVT.

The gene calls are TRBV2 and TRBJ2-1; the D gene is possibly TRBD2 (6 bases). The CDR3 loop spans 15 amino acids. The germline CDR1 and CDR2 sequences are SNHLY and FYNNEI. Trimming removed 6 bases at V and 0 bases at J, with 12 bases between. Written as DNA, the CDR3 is TGTGCCAGCAGGTCACTAGCAAGCTCCTACAATGAGCAGTTCTTC. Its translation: CASRSLASSYNEQFF.

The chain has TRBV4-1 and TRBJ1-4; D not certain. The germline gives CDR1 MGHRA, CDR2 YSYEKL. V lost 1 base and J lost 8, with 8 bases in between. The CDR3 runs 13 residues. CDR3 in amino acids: CASSQVGREKLFF. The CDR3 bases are TGCGCCAGCAGCCAAGTGGGGAGGGAAAAACTGTTTTTT.